The 32 T cell receptor beta chains given below trace back to one sample, sequenced in a study of shared clonotypes between healthy human individuals. The repertoire was sequenced with immunoSEQ multiplex PCR; TCRdb's copy has only in-frame clones and lacks some. The repertoire consists of more than 400,000 clones, with 90% to 96% occurring once and the leading ten covering about 0.064%. The sequenced material came from naive CD4+ T cells sorted from blood. Subset in this sample: CD45RA+ positively selected. These receptors were taken from a woman aged 25 to 45 in good health.

The chain carries TRBV7-8 and TRBJ2-3; no clear D gene. Trimming took off 5 bases at V and 4 bases at J, with 19 bases between the two ends. The CDR3 totals 16 residues. CDR1 and CDR2 from the germline V gene are SGHVS and FQNEAQ. CDR3 nucleotide sequence: TGTGCCAGCAGCCAGAACAGTGGCGGTCTCTCAGATACGCAGTATTTT. It codes for CASSQNSGGLSDTQYF.

This clone appeared a single time. Different DNA sequences within this sample yield the same CDR3. The chain recombines TRBV28 with TRBJ2-7; 12 positions agree with TRBD1. V was clipped by 5 bases and J by 7 bases; unmatched bases: 6. Germline CDR1 reads MDHEN; CDR2 reads SYDVKM. The CDR3 extends over 14 amino acids. CDR3 sequence: CASSPGTGGYEQYF. The DNA of the CDR3 is TGTGCCAGCAGTCCCGGGACAGGGGGCTATGAGCAGTACTTC.

The chain joins TRBV10-2 to TRBJ2-1; 9 bases are a match to TRBD2. V dropped 2 bases and J dropped 4; count of bases not matched to a gene: 6. The CDR3 sequence is 16 residues long. Germline V lookup: CDR1 WSHSY, CDR2 SAAADI. CDR3 sequence (DNA): TGCGCCAGCAGTGAGAGGCGGGAGGGACCTTACAATGAGCAGTTCTTC. Translating gives CASSERREGPYNEQFF.

The chain recombines TRBV25-1 with TRBJ1-6; no definite D call. V was shortened by 1 base and J by 14 bases, with 18 bases between the two germline ends. The length of the CDR3 is 15 residues. Germline values: CDR1 MGHDK, CDR2 SYGVNS. For the CDR3, the DNA is TGTGCCAGCAGTGAATCTCGGACCGGGATTCGAGCCCTCCACTTT. As protein: CASSESRTGIRALHF. The variable domain in full, with the rest retrieved from reference TRBV25-1 and TRBJ1-6, is EADIYQTPRYLVIGTGKKITLECSQTMGHDKMYWYQQDPGMELHLIHYSYGVNSTEKGDLSSESTVSRIRTEHFPLTLESARPSHTSQYLCASSESRTGIRALHFGNGTRLTVT.

The chain uses TRBV6-7 and TRBJ1-3; no clear D gene. TRBV6-7 counts as an open reading frame of uncertain function. The CDR3 contains 12 residues. Trimming took off 8 bases at V and 0 bases at J, with 5 bases between the two ends. CDR3 region: CASPFSGNTIYF. The CDR3 nucleotides are TGTGCCAGCCCTTTCTCTGGAAACACCATATATTTT.

The V and J genes are TRBV27 and TRBJ2-7; TRBD2 agrees at 8 bases. Trimming took 9 bases from V and 2 from J; bases not matched to a gene: 18. Germline lookup yields CDR1 MNHEY and CDR2 SMNVEV (reference sequence). The CDR3 covers 17 residues. For the CDR3, the DNA is TGTGCCAGTTGGGCTAGGTCGGTAGCGGGAATCCCCTACGAGCAGTACTTC. Protein: CASWARSVAGIPYEQYF.

V gene TRBV28 combines with J gene TRBJ2-7; 7 bases agree with TRBD1. V gave up 3 bases and J gave up 3 bases; unmatched junction bases: 2. The germline CDR1 and CDR2 sequences are MDHEN and SYDVKM. The CDR3 covers 13 residues. The DNA for the CDR3 is TGTGCCAGCAGTTTCAGGGGGAACTACGAGCAGTACTTC. It specifies CASSFRGNYEQYF. Drawing the rest from reference TRBV28 and TRBJ2-7, the complete variable domain is DVKVTQSSRYLVKRTGEKVFLECVQDMDHENMFWYRQDPGLGLRLIYFSYDVKMKEKGDIPEGYSVSREKKERFSLILESASTNQTSMYLCASSFRGNYEQYFGPGTRLTVT.

The chain has TRBV27 and TRBJ1-1; D perhaps matches TRBD1 (5 bases). The CDR3 is made up of 18 amino acids. The germline V gene encodes CDR1 MNHEY and CDR2 SMNVEV (reference sequence). With 5 bases removed from V and 0 bases from J, the gap between germline ends came to 22 bases. The CDR3 is CASSRIPDSDIMNTEAFF. CDR3 bases: TGTGCCAGCAGTCGCATCCCCGACAGCGACATTATGAACACTGAAGCTTTCTTT.

The count of this clone is one. This chain links TRBV11-2 with TRBJ1-3; D is perhaps TRBD1 (5 bases). V was shortened by 5 bases and J by 7 bases, with 24 bases between the two germline ends. Per the germline V gene, CDR1 is SGHAT and CDR2 is FQNNGV. This CDR3 region has 17 residues. This CDR3 reads CASSPSHGGALANTIYF. The CDR3 bases are TGTGCCAGCAGCCCCAGCCACGGCGGGGCGTTGGCGAACACCATATATTTT.

The chain is built from TRBV29-1 and TRBJ2-3, with TRBD2 matching 11 bases. The CDR3 is made up of 14 amino acids. Germline V gene data show CDR1 as SQVTM and CDR2 as ANQGSEA. V lost 7 bases and J lost 2; bases outside the gene matches: 5. The CDR3 loop reads CSGGTSGLTDTQYF. For the CDR3, the DNA is TGCAGCGGGGGGACTAGCGGTCTCACAGATACGCAGTATTTT.

The V gene is TRBV27, the J gene TRBJ2-2, with 8 bases aligning to TRBD2. The germline V gene has CDR1 MNHEY and CDR2 SMNVEV (reference sequence). The CDR3 sequence is 18 residues long. The trim removed 2 bases at V and 5 bases at J, leaving 13 bases unmatched. The CDR3 DNA is TGTGCCAGCAGTTTAGAAGGCCGTCCGGGAGGGCCTACCGGGGAGCTGTTTTTT. It specifies CASSLEGRPGGPTGELFF.

The rearrangement links TRBV7-2 to TRBJ2-3; a weak D match, TRBD1 (8 bases). With 7 bases removed from V and 3 bases from J, the gap between germline ends came to 23 bases. Looked up from germline, CDR1 is SGHTA and CDR2 is FQGNSA. CDR3 length: 17 residues. CDR3 bases: TGTGCCAGCACTCACCAGGGGGCGGGAGTCACGACAGATACGCAGTATTTT. Residues: CASTHQGAGVTTDTQYF.

The rearrangement joins TRBV9 to TRBJ2-1; D tentatively fits TRBD1 or TRBD2 (5 bases each). The CDR3 sequence is 14 residues long. Germline V gene data show CDR1 as SGDLS and CDR2 as YYNGEE. Trimming stripped 3 bases from V and 4 bases from J, with 11 bases between. The CDR3 loop reads CASSATWGYNEQFF. The CDR3, as DNA: TGTGCCAGCAGCGCAACCTGGGGGTACAATGAGCAGTTCTTC.

This sequence joins TRBV19 and TRBJ1-5; no clear D. From germline, CDR1 is LNHDA and CDR2 SQIVND (reference sequence). CDR3 length: 13 residues. V was clipped by 6 bases and J by 0 bases, with 6 bases between them. The CDR3 sequence: CASRRYSNQPQHF. The CDR3 bases are TGTGCCAGTAGACGGTATAGCAATCAGCCCCAGCATTTT.

V gene TRBV15 combines with J gene TRBJ1-3; D is possibly TRBD1 (5 bases). Germline assignment: CDR1 LNHNV and CDR2 YYDKDF (reference sequence). V lost 3 bases, J lost 0 bases, and 12 bases lay in between. The CDR3 has 16 residues. CDR3 in DNA: TGTGCCACCAGCAGGGGCCAGGGAACCTCTGGAAACACCATATATTTT. Protein: CATSRGQGTSGNTIYF.

The rearrangement links TRBV7-9 to TRBJ2-7; 10 bases match TRBD2. The CDR3 runs to 18 residues. Trimming removed 6 bases from V and 5 bases from J; junction bases left unmatched: 19. From germline, CDR1 is SEHNR and CDR2 FQNEAQ (reference sequence). CDR3 loop: CASSTRVGSGRISNEQYF. As DNA, the CDR3 is TGTGCCAGCAGTACCCGTGTAGGTAGCGGGAGGATTTCCAACGAGCAGTACTTC.

The V gene is TRBV18, the J gene TRBJ2-7, with 10 bases fitting TRBD2. V lost 2 bases and J lost 1; bases outside the gene matches: 5. The V gene's germline CDR1 is KGHSH and CDR2 LQKENI. The CDR3 consists of 16 residues. CDR3 coding DNA: TGTGCCAGCTCACCAAGAGGGACTAGCGTATCCTACGAGCAGTACTTC. Residues: CASSPRGTSVSYEQYF.

In this sample, this clone turned up once. V gene TRBV29-1 combines with J gene TRBJ2-5; D is tentatively TRBD1 or TRBD2 (5 bases each). From germline, CDR1 is SQVTM and CDR2 ANQGSEA. The CDR3 spans 16 residues. V dropped 7 bases and J dropped 2 bases, with 23 bases sitting between them. Here the CDR3 reads CSATWDVSYLQETQYF. As DNA, the CDR3 is TGCAGCGCCACTTGGGACGTATCGTACCTACAAGAGACCCAGTACTTC.

The gene calls are TRBV1 and TRBJ2-5; the DNA was not used to check the table's D call, TRBD2. TRBV1 is termed a pseudogene. The CDR3 is 16 residues long. The CDR3 sequence is CTSSHGLAGGFETQYF. The CDR3 bases are TGCACCAGCAGCCACGGACTAGCGGGAGGGTTCGAGACCCAGTACTTC.

The genes are TRBV5-6 and TRBJ1-1; D remains ambiguous. Germline assignment: CDR1 SGHDT and CDR2 YYEEEE. CDR3 size: 13 residues. V was clipped by 7 bases and J by 0 bases, with 10 bases between them. The CDR3 nucleotides read TGTGCCAGCGCCAAGGCAGTGAACACTGAAGCTTTCTTT. This sequence encodes CASAKAVNTEAFF.

The V call is TRBV19, the J call TRBJ1-1; a possible D gene is TRBD1 (5 bases). Germline assignment: CDR1 LNHDA and CDR2 SQIVND (reference sequence). CDR3 length: 14 residues. The V and J ends lost 10 bases and 1 base respectively, with 16 bases between them. CDR3 loop: CATSLGEKNTEAFF. In DNA, the CDR3 is TGTGCCACCAGTCTGGGGGAGAAGAACACTGAAGCTTTCTTT.

V and J are TRBV6-6 and TRBJ2-7; 8 positions match TRBD1. J lost 1 base, V lost 2 bases, and 4 bases had no gene match. Germline V CDR1 and CDR2: MNHNY, SVGAGI (reference sequence). The CDR3 has 15 amino acids. This CDR3 is CASSYGGTGSYEQYF. The DNA of the CDR3 is TGTGCCAGCAGTTACGGGGGGACAGGTTCCTACGAGCAGTACTTC.

The chain is built from TRBV7-2 and TRBJ2-5, with unresolved D. Trimming took off 1 base at V and 4 bases at J, with 7 bases between the two ends. This CDR3 spans 13 amino acids. Germline loops: CDR1 SGHTA, CDR2 FQGNSA. CDR3 sequence (DNA): TGTGCCAGCAGCTTAGAACTATTAGAGACCCAGTACTTC. It specifies CASSLELLETQYF.

The chain joins TRBV28 to TRBJ1-3; D perhaps matches TRBD1 (5 bases). V dropped 3 bases and J dropped 1 base, with 16 bases sitting between them. The CDR3 covers 17 residues. CDR1 is MDHEN and CDR2 is SYDVKM in the germline V gene. The CDR3 bases are TGTGCCAGCAGTTTCCCCCTCGGGGGTGGGTCTGGAAACACCATATATTTT. Protein: CASSFPLGGGSGNTIYF.

The chain has TRBV4-1 and TRBJ2-7; D is uncertain. Germline V gene data show CDR1 as MGHRA and CDR2 as YSYEKL. The CDR3 has 16 residues. The V gene lost 3 bases and the J gene lost 1 base, with 16 bases spanning the gap. This CDR3 is CASSHAPRARSYEQYF. CDR3 bases: TGCGCCAGCAGCCACGCACCCCGGGCCCGGTCCTACGAGCAGTACTTC.

The chain recombines TRBV29-1 with TRBJ1-6; D is unclear. V lost 4 bases and J 8 bases, leaving 9 bases between the germline ends. CDR1 is SQVTM, CDR2 ANQGSEA, per germline. The CDR3 consists of 12 residues. The CDR3 bases are TGCAGCGTTGGTGAAGCAGATTCACCCCTCCACTTT. Its translation is CSVGEADSPLHF. The entire variable domain, with the rest obtained from reference TRBV29-1 and TRBJ1-6, is as follows: SAVISQKPSRDICQRGTSLTIQCQVDSQVTMMFWYRQQPGQSLTLIATANQGSEATYESGFVIDKFPISRPNLTFSTLTVSNMSPEDSSIYLCSVGEADSPLHFGNGTRLTVT.

This clone was seen a handful of times. The rearrangement links TRBV19 to TRBJ1-5, with 7 bases fitting TRBD1. Germline CDR1 is LNHDA and CDR2 is SQIVND (reference sequence). This CDR3 is 14 amino acids long. With V trimmed by 6 bases and J by 1 base, 3 bases remained unmatched. CDR3 DNA: TGTGCCAGTAGACCGACAGGGAGCAATCAGCCCCAGCATTTT. The encoded protein is CASRPTGSNQPQHF. The entire variable domain, with the rest obtained from reference TRBV19 and TRBJ1-5, is as follows: DGGITQSPKYLFRKEGQNVTLSCEQNLNHDAMYWYRQDPGQGLRLIYYSQIVNDFQKGDIAEGYSVSREKKESFPLTVTSAQKNPTAFYLCASRPTGSNQPQHFGDGTRLSIL.

This chain links TRBV7-2 with TRBJ2-1; no clear D. Trimming stripped 5 bases from V and 5 bases from J, with 10 bases between. This CDR3 has 13 amino acids. Germline V gene lookup returns CDR1 SGHTA and CDR2 FQGNSA. CDR3 DNA: TGTGCCAGCAGCCCCTCTAGGGACAATGAGCAGTTCTTC. Its protein is CASSPSRDNEQFF.

With respect to this clone: Other DNA variants within this sample encode the same CDR3. The V and J genes are TRBV5-1 and TRBJ1-1; 9 nucleotides match TRBD1. Losses at the gene ends were 3 bases for V and 2 bases for J; bases not matched to a gene: 2. Looked up from germline, CDR1 is SGHRS and CDR2 is YFSETQ. This CDR3 comprises 14 residues. This chain's CDR3 is CASSSGQGNTEAFF. As DNA, the CDR3 is TGCGCCAGCAGCTCGGGACAGGGAAACACTGAAGCTTTCTTT.

The V gene is TRBV28, the J gene TRBJ2-7, with 10 bases that match TRBD2. The CDR3 contains 16 residues. Germline-derived CDR1 and CDR2 are MDHEN and SYDVKM. Trimming cost V 5 bases and J 0 bases; bases outside gene matches: 7. CDR3: CASSPHSSGSSYEQYF. CDR3 sequence (DNA): TGTGCCAGCAGTCCCCACTCTAGCGGGAGCTCCTACGAGCAGTACTTC.

V gene TRBV5-1 combines with J gene TRBJ2-7, with 7 positions matching TRBD1. Trimming removed 4 bases from V and 6 bases from J; junction bases left unmatched: 16. Germline V gives CDR1 SGHRS, CDR2 YFSETQ. The CDR3 has 16 amino acids. The CDR3 spells CASSPPGTALWGEQYF. CDR3 bases: TGCGCCAGCAGCCCACCAGGGACAGCCCTCTGGGGCGAGCAGTACTTC.

V is TRBV27 and J is TRBJ1-4; D is undetermined. The CDR3 covers 17 residues. In germline, CDR1 is MNHEY, CDR2 SMNVEV (reference sequence). V shed 3 bases and J shed 0 bases, with 14 bases lying between them. As DNA, the CDR3 is TGTGCCAGCAGTTTCCGCCCACAATCCTCAACTAATGAAAAACTGTTTTTT. Translated, it gives CASSFRPQSSTNEKLFF.